The following is a T cell receptor (beta chain) sequence with its context. CDR3 length: 11 residues. The V gene's germline CDR1 is MDHEN and CDR2 SYDVKM. The ends were cut back, 6 bases at V and 5 bases at J, with 8 bases in the middle. The sample is drawn from a study of blood T cell repertoires in COVID-19. About the study: Sources were T cells, B-cell-depleted T cells, or PBMCs; the material itself was cDNA or gDNA.

Living in 25 or so US areas, the participants were between roughly 18 and 90 years of age. In assigning cohorts, the study relied on participant-reported clinical history. Under the authors' procedure: Estimation of nucleated cell counts relied on the amplification of reference gene primers. Repertoires were generated with immunoSEQ multiplex PCR, while TCRdb's copy carries only in-frame clones and drops some. V and J calls and clone size follow that table, whereas D and trimming were derived from the DNA. The sample carries about 250,000 clones, approximately 83% recorded once. The chain uses TRBV28 and TRBJ2-7; perhaps TRBD1 as D (5 bases). Specimen: PBMCs or T cells enriched from blood (not recorded which). The TCR was taken from a woman in her 30s who had recovered from COVID-19. CDR3 in DNA: TGTGCCAGCAGCGGCAGGGACGAGCAGTACTTC. It is translated as CASSGRDEQYF.